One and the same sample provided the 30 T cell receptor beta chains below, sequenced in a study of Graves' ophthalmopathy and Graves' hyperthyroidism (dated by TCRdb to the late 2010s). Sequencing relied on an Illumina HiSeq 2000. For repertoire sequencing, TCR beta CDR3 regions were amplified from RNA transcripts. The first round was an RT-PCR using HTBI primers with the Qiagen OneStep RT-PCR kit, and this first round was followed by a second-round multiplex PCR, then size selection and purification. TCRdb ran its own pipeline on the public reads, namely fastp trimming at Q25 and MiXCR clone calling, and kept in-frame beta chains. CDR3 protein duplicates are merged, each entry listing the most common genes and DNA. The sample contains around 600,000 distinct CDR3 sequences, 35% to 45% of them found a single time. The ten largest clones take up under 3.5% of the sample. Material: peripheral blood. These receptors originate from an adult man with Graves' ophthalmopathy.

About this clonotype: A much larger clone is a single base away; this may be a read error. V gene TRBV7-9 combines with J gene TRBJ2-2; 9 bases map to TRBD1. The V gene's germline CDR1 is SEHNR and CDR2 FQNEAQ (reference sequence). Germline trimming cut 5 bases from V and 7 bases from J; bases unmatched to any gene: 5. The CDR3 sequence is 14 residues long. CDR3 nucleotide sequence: TGTGCCAGCAGCCAGAACAGGGGGCTCGGGGAGCTGTTTTTT. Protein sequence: CASSQNRGLGELFF.

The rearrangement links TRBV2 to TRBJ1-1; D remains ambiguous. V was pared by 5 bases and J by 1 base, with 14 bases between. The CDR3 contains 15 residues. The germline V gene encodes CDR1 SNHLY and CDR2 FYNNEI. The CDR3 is CASSLTFDKNTEAFF. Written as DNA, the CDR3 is TGTGCCAGCAGTTTAACCTTCGACAAGAACACTGAAGCTTTCTTT.

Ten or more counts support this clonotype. The chain's CDR3 is CASSYSTLGQGRLGGYTF. The CDR3, as DNA: TGTGCCAGCAGTTACTCGACCCTCGGACAGGGGCGACTTGGAGGCTACACCTTC. This rearrangement joins TRBV6-5 to TRBJ1-2; TRBD1 matches at 9 bases. CDR1 is MNHEY and CDR2 is SVGAGI in the germline V gene. V lost 0 bases, J lost 8 bases, and 16 bases stayed unmatched. The CDR3 has 18 amino acids.

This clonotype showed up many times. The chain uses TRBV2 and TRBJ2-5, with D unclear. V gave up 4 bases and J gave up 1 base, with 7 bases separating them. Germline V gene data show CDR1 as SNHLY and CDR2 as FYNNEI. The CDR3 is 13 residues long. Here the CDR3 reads CASSVDPQETQYF. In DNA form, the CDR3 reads TGTGCCAGCAGTGTGGACCCCCAAGAGACCCAGTACTTC.

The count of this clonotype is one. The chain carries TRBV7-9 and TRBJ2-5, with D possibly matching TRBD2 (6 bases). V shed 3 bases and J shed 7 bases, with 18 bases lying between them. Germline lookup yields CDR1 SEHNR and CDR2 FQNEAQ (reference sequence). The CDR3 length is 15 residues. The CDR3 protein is CASSFSGGSRGTQYF. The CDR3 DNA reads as TGTGCCAGCAGCTTCTCTGGGGGGAGCCGGGGGACCCAGTACTTC. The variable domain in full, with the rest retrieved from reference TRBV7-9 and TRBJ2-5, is DTGVSQNPRHKITKRGQNVTFRCDPISEHNRLYWYRQTLGQGPEFLTYFQNEAQLEKSRLLSDRFSAERPKGSFSTLEIQRTEQGDSAMYLCASSFSGGSRGTQYFGPGTRLLVL.

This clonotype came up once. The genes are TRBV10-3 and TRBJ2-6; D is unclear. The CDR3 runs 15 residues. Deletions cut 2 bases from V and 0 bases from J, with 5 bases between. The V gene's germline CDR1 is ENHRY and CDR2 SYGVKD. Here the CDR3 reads CAISETASGANVLTF. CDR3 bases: TGTGCCATCAGTGAGACAGCCTCTGGGGCCAACGTCCTGACTTTC.

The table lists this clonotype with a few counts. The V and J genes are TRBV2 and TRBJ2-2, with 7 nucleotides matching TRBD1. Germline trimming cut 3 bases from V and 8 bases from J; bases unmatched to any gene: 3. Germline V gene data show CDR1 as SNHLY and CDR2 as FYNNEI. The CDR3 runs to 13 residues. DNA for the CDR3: TGTGCCAGCAGTGAGCAGGGACAGGGGGAGCTGTTTTTT. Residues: CASSEQGQGELFF.

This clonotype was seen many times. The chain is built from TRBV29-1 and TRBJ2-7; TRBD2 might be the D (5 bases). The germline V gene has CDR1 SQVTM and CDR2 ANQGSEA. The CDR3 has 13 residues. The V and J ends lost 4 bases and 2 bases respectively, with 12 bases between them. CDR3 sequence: CSVVGAGAYEQYF. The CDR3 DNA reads TGCAGCGTTGTGGGTGCGGGTGCCTACGAGCAGTACTTC.

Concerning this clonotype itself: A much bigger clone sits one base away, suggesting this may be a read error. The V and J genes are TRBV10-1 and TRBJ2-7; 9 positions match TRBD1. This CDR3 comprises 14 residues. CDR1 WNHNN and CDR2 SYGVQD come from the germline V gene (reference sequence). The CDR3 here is CAIGGTGFYYEQYF. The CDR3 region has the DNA TGTGCCATCGGGGGGACAGGGTTTTACTACGAGCAGTACTTC.

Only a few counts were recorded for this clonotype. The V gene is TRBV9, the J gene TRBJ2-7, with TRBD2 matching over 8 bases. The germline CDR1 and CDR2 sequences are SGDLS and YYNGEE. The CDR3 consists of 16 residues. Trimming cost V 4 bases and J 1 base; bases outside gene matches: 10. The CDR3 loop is CASSPHGAGGSYEQYF. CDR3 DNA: TGTGCCAGCAGCCCCCACGGGGCGGGGGGTTCCTACGAGCAGTACTTC.

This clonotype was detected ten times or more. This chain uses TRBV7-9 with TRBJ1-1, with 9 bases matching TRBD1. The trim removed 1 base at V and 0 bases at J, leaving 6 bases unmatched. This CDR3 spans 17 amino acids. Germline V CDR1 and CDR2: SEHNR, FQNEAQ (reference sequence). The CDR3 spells CASSLEGGQGLNTEAFF. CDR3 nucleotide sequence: TGTGCCAGCAGCTTAGAAGGGGGACAGGGCTTGAACACTGAAGCTTTCTTT.

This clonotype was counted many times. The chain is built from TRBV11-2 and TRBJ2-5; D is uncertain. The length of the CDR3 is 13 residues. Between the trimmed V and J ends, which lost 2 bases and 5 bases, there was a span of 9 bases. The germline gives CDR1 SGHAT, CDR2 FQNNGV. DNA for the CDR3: TGTGCCAGCAGCTTATCTCGGCGCGAGACCCAGTACTTC. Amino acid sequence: CASSLSRRETQYF. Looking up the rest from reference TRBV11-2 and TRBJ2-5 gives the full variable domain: EAGVAQSPRYKIIEKRQSVAFWCNPISGHATLYWYQQILGQGPKLLIQFQNNGVVDDSQLPKDRFSAERLKGVDSTLKIQPAKLEDSAVYLCASSLSRRETQYFGPGTRLLVL.

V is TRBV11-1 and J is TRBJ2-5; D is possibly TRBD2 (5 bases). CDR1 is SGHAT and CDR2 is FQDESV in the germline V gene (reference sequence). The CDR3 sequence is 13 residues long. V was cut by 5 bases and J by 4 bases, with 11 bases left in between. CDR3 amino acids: CASSPEGAETQYF. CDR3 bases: TGTGCCAGCAGCCCTGAGGGAGCAGAGACCCAGTACTTC.

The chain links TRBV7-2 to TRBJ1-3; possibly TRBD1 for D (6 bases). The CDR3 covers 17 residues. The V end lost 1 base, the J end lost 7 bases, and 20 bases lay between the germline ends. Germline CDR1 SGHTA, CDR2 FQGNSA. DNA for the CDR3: TGTGCCAGCAGCTTAGTACCGGGGGGGGGCGTTGGGAACACCATATATTTT. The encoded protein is CASSLVPGGGVGNTIYF. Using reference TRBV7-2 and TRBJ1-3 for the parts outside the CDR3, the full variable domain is GAGVSQSPSNKVTEKGKDVELRCDPISGHTALYWYRQSLGQGLEFLIYFQGNSAPDKSGLPSDRFSAERTGGSVSTLTIQRTQQEDSAVYLCASSLVPGGGVGNTIYFGEGSWLTVV.

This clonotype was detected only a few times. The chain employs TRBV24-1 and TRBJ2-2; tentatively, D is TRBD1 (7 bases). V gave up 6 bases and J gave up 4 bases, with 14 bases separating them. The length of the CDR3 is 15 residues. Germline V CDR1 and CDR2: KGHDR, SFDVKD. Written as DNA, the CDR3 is TGTGCCACCAGTCCAGGGGGGATCTCCACCGGGGAGCTGTTTTTT. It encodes CATSPGGISTGELFF.

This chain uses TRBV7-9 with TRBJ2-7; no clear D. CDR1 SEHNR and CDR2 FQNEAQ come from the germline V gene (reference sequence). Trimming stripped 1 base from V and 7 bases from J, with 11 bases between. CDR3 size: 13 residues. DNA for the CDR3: TGTGCCAGCAGCTTAGAGTGGAAGCATGAGCAGTACTTC. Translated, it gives CASSLEWKHEQYF. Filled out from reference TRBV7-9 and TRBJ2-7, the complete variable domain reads DTGVSQNPRHKITKRGQNVTFRCDPISEHNRLYWYRQTLGQGPEFLTYFQNEAQLEKSRLLSDRFSAERPKGSFSTLEIQRTEQGDSAMYLCASSLEWKHEQYFGPGTRLTVT.

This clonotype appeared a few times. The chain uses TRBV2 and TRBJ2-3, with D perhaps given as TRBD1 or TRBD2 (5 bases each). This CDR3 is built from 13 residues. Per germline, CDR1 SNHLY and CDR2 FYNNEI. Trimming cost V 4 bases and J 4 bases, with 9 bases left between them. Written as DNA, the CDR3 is TGTGCCAGCAGTGTTGGGGGTTCAGATACGCAGTATTTT. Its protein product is CASSVGGSDTQYF.

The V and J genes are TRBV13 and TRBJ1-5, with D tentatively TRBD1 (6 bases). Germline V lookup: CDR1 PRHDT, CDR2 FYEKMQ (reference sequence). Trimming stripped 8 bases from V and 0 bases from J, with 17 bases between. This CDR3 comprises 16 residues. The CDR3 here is CASSRQGTDSNQPQHF. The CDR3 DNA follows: TGTGCCAGCTCACGGCAGGGGACGGATAGCAATCAGCCCCAGCATTTT.

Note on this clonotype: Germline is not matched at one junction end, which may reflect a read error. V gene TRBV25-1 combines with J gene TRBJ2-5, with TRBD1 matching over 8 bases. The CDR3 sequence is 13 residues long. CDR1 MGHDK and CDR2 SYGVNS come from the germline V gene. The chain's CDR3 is CASRGQGQDTQYF. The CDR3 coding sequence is TGTGCCAGCAGAGGACAGGGCCAAGATACCCAGTACTTC.

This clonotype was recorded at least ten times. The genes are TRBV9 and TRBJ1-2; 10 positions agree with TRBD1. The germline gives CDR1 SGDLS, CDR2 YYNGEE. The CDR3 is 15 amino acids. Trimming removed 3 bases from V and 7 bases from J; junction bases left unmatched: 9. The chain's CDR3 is CASSDRQGAYSGYTF. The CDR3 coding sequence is TGTGCCAGCAGCGACCGACAGGGGGCGTACTCTGGCTACACCTTC.

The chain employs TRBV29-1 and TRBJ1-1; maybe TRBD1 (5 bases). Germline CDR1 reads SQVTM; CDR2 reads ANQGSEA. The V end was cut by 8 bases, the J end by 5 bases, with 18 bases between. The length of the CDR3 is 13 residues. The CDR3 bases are TGCAGCTTATCGAAGGTACGGGGGACTGAAGCTTTCTTT. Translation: CSLSKVRGTEAFF. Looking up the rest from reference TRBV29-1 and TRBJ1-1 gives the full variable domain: SAVISQKPSRDICQRGTSLTIQCQVDSQVTMMFWYRQQPGQSLTLIATANQGSEATYESGFVIDKFPISRPNLTFSTLTVSNMSPEDSSIYLCSLSKVRGTEAFFGQGTRLTVV.

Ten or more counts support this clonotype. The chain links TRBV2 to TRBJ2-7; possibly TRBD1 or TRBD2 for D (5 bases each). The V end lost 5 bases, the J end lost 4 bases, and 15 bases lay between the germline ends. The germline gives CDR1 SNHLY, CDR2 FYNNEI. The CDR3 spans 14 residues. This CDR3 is CASSNYPGLYEQYF. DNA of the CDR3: TGTGCCAGCAGTAATTACCCGGGGCTGTACGAGCAGTACTTC.

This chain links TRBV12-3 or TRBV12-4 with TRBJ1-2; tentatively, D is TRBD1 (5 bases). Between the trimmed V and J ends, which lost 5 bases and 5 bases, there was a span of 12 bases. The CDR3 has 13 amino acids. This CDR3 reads CASSTTGQYGYTF. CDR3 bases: TGTGCCAGCAGTACAACAGGACAATATGGCTACACCTTC.

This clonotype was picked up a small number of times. The CDR3 spells CASSSLSSGRLVVGELFF. DNA of the CDR3: TGTGCCAGCAGTTCCCTTTCTAGCGGGAGATTAGTGGTCGGGGAGCTGTTTTTT. The chain carries TRBV2 and TRBJ2-2; 10 nucleotides line up with TRBD2. This CDR3 is 18 amino acids long. The J segment lost 7 bases and the V segment lost 5 bases, leaving 16 bases of the junction unmatched. CDR1 and CDR2 (germline): SNHLY, FYNNEI. The full variable domain, in which reference TRBV2 and TRBJ2-2 provide the parts outside the CDR3, is EPEVTQTPSHQVTQMGQEVILRCVPISNHLYFYWYRQILGQKVEFLVSFYNNEISEKSEIFDDQFSVERPDGSNFTLKIRSTKLEDSAMYFCASSSLSSGRLVVGELFFGEGSRLTVL.

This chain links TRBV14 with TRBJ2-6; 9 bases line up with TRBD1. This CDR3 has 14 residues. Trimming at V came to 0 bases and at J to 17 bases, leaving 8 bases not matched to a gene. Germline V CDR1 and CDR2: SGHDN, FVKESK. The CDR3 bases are TGTGCCAGCAGCCAAGAGTTGGGGGGACAGGGTTTGACTTTC. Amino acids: CASSQELGGQGLTF.

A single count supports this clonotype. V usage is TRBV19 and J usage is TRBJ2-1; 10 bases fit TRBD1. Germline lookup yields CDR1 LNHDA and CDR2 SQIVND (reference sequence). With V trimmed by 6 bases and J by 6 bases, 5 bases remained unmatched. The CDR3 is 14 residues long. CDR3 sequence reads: CASRLRTGGNEQFF. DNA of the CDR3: TGTGCCAGTAGACTTAGGACAGGGGGCAATGAGCAGTTCTTC.

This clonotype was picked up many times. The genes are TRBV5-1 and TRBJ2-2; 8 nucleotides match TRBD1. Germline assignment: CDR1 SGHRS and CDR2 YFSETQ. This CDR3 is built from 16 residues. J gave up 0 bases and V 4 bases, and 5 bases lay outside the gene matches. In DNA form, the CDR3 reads TGCGCCAGCAGCACCGGACAGGGAGCGAACACCGGGGAGCTGTTTTTT. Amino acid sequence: CASSTGQGANTGELFF.

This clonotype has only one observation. The CDR3 spells CATKTGPQYF. In DNA, the CDR3 is TGTGCCACCAAAACAGGGCCCCAGTACTTC. The chain carries TRBV10-3 and TRBJ2-5, with D maybe TRBD1 (6 bases). CDR3 length equals 10 residues. The germline V gene has CDR1 ENHRY and CDR2 SYGVKD. V lost 10 bases and J 9 bases, leaving 12 bases between the germline ends.

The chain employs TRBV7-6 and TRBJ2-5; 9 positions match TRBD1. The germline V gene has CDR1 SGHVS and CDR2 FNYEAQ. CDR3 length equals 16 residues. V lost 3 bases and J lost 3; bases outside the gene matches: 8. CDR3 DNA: TGTGCCAGCAGCTTCGAGGGACAGGGAGTAGAAGAGACCCAGTACTTC. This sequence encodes CASSFEGQGVEETQYF.

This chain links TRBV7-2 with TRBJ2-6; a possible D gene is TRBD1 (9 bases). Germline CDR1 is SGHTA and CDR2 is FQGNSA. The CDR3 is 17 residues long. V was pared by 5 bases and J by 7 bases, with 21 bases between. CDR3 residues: CASSPRGGTGSANVLTF. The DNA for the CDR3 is TGTGCCAGCAGCCCTCGCGGGGGGACAGGGAGCGCCAACGTCCTGACTTTC.